The sequence of this T cell receptor (beta chain) was determined in a study of CD8+ T cells in alopecia areata (dated by TCRdb to about 2018). For the wider study: Treated patients were enrolled in an open-label pilot trial of oral tofacitinib at 5 to 10 mg twice daily for moderate-to-severe alopecia areata. Patients received tofacitinib for 6 to 18 months and were then followed off drug for 6 months to check for delayed response and recurrence. To study T cell clonal expansion in alopecia areata, the researchers applied high-throughput TCRbeta sequencing to both the C3H/HeJ mouse model and human patients. In humans, TCRbeta sequencing was performed on scalp tissue and on sorted CD4+ and CD8+ peripheral blood T cells from healthy controls and from patients with patchy or totalis/universalis alopecia areata. Biopsies were taken from tofacitinib-treated patients at baseline and at 4 and 24 weeks of treatment, and a later scalp biopsy was taken in several of the tofacitinib-treated patients. Scalp clonality was compared across normal scalp (n=4), patchy alopecia areata scalp (n=8), and alopecia totalis/universalis scalp (n=8). The RNA source kit depended on sample type: the PAXgene miRNA kit for fixed scalp, the miRNeasy kit for PBMCs, and the RNeasy kit for mouse skin. TCRbeta CDR3 regions were amplified by immunoSEQ multiplex PCR using 35 Vbeta forward and 13 Jbeta reverse primers. The full study reports these points: Scalp TCR repertoire analysis is complicated because resident alphabeta T cells in normal human skin are also sequenced, whereas mouse skin is dominated by gammadelta T cells. Shared TCR sequences between patients were less evident than in mice, which may be partly attributable to HLA diversity in the patient population. Compared with normal scalp, lesional scalp had higher clonality and more expanded CD8+ clones, particularly in alopecia totalis/universalis, a pattern that suggests antigenic drive.

Reading the germline V gene gives CDR1 SGHRS and CDR2 YFSETQ. The CDR3 goes from the cysteine to the phenylalanine over 15 residues. Just CDR3 DNA is preserved here, 45 bases in frame from base 1. V trim: 5 bases; J trim: 5 bases; unmatched bases: 9. Points on this clone: No cognate antigen has been identified for it. The input lacks base qualities; no much larger clone sits a single base away.

Receptor amplification or capture employed the immunoSEQ multiplex PCR assay. RNA was extracted from all samples and reverse transcribed into cDNA as template for TCR sequencing. SuperScript III was used to make first-strand cDNA, primed with a 2:1 mix of oligo-dT and random hexamers. A synthetic immune receptor repertoire was used to gauge amplification bias, and whatever bias remained was removed computationally. In the paper's pipeline: After raw reads were preprocessed to remove errors, the CDR3 was defined following IMGT conventions as running from the conserved cysteine to phenylalanine. To get clonality, Shannon entropy was normalized by log2 of the number of productive unique TCRs and the result was subtracted from 1. Whether scalp clones were CD4 or CD8 was inferred by matching scalp TCRbeta sequences against CD4 and CD8 repertoires sorted from blood. Entries here come from immuneACCESS through TCRdb and include only in-frame sequences with V and J called. Some clones fail to appear in such tables; in the studies checked, an unresolved V gene covers under half of the shortfall, and the cause of the remainder is unknown. The V and J calls and clone size are taken from that table; D and trimming were inferred from the DNA. This sample is represented by some 100,000 clones; around two fifths of them were singletons. The ten largest clones represent 3.1% of the sample.

From alopecia areata patients, peripheral blood was collected along with lesional scalp punch biopsies. PBMCs were isolated by density centrifugation and stained for CD3, CD4 and CD8, and CD4+ and CD8+ T cells were sorted on a FACSAria. This sequence originates from a human donor with alopecia areata. Material: CD4+ T cells sorted from blood. The V gene is TRBV5-1 and the J gene is TRBJ2-1; 8 nucleotides in the junction match TRBD2. Here is the DNA: TGCGCCAGCAGAACCACCGGGACTAGTGACAATGAGCAGTTCTTC. It specifies CASRTTGTSDNEQFF.